This T cell receptor beta chain was identified during a study of cytomegalovirus exposure and HLA in healthy donors (dated by TCRdb to about 2017). Regarding the research as a whole: An earlier analysis of approximately 550 of the donors reported more than 250 Gb of sequence data and 117 million unique TCR beta sequences from roughly 200 million T cells. Donor age, sex, ethnicity and CMV serostatus were collected together with the repertoire data. The number of donors typed differed by locus, with 629-630 for A, B, C, DRB1 and DQB1, about 500 for DQA1, 600 to 610 for DPA1, and 472 for DPB1. The aim of the study was to test whether cataloging public T cell receptors could identify signatures of past pathogen exposure. Roughly 5 DR-DQ haplotypes were handled as single units for association and clustering because linkage in the cohort was strong. To study patterns of TCR occurrence, a later analysis re-analyzed previously published TCR beta repertoires from several hundred donors and added high-resolution HLA genotyping. The later analysis used no new phenotypic data to find candidate immune exposures, relying instead on TCR beta sequences and their occurrence across donors. Among the roughly 400 genotyped donors, around 81% belonged to the genetic ancestry cluster associated with self-reported Caucasian donors. In an earlier analysis of 500 to 650 of the donors, high-throughput TCR beta sequencing was used to judge whether each TCR beta V gene segment behaved as functional or pseudogenic. Among 398 genotyped donors of the cohort, an average of roughly 230,000 unique TCR beta nucleotide sequences was sequenced per donor, of which about 19% were non-productive. High-throughput TCR immunosequencing, statistical association of individual TCRs with disease status, and machine learning were combined to predict cytomegalovirus infection status. An early release that covered about 600 HLA-typed donors contained 250 to 350 gigabases of sequencing data and roughly 84 million unique TCR sequences. Genome-wide SNP genotypes for about three fifths of the roughly 670 donors were used in a later genetic analysis, which treated that subset as a discovery cohort. The study used immunosequencing to profile the T cell repertoires of approximately 690 subjects and linked those repertoires to cytomegalovirus serostatus. HLA typing included class I and class II loci at four-digit resolution. In addition to the first cohort of around 670 subjects, a separate validation cohort of 120 different subjects was used. Every discovery cohort repertoire had been produced on one sequencing platform. Points the paper makes about the study in general: It was suggested by the authors that the approach could potentially be generalized to other disease states and immunological phenotypes. According to a later analysis, TCR association rates differed among HLA loci, with DRB1 alleles showing the most associated TCRs and HLA-C alleles showing the fewest. In this cohort, only TCR beta chains were sequenced, and detectable features were limited by the absence of alpha or paired-chain data. The study gave a list of 150 to 200 TCR beta chains associated with cytomegalovirus. Because HLA typing was missing for some donors at each locus, association tests included only the typed subset. In a later genetic analysis, a missense DCLRE1C variant was associated with V-gene and J-gene trimming of TCR beta chains, and the association was replicated in an independent cohort. In an earlier analysis of about 550 of the donors, most TCR beta V segments were observed in productive rearrangements about 87% or about 30% of the time, broadly matching IMGT annotations. Most TCR sequences were observed very rarely across donors, whereas some public TCRs were present in many individuals. In a later analysis, HLA-associated TCR beta chains showed more clonal expansion and lower generation probabilities than non-associated chains that were equally common. Sequencing depth was assumed to be roughly uniform across donors in the presence/absence analyses, though that assumption may not hold. CMV serostatus was the only immune exposure information available for the cohort. A later genetic analysis reported fewer N-insertions in productive TCRs among donors in an Asian-associated ancestry cluster than the approximately 670-donor mean. In vitro tests confirmed that a few of the cytomegalovirus-associated TCR beta chains recognize cytomegalovirus antigens. Assigning TCR associations to individual alleles was difficult when HLA alleles, especially DR and DQ, strongly co-occurred. Correlated functional status among segregating V segments might reflect linkage disequilibrium, but an unknown experimental factor could not be ruled out. Most CMV-associated TCR beta chains appeared to be HLA-restricted in a later analysis, and the HLA associations seemed to be driven largely by CMV exposure. A further reported finding was that TCR beta sequences accurately predicted the HLA-A and HLA-B alleles for most subjects in the first cohort. At a false discovery rate of 0.05, a later analysis linked fewer than 20,000 TCR beta sequences to specific HLA alleles. Some IMGT-functional V segments, including TRBV6-2 and TRBV6-3, could not be told apart with the 87-base-pair reads, so those segments were excluded. Several of the top co-occurrence clusters appeared to be linked to parvovirus B19, influenza, CMV and Epstein-Barr virus, according to a later analysis. Because counts were too low, 15 to 20 rarely observed V segments, including chromosome 9 orphons, were excluded from the earlier analysis of some 540 of the donors. A group of highly shared sequence variants was considered likely to be a technical artifact of the sequencing pipeline. The classifier was reported to diagnose cytomegalovirus status with high specificity and sensitivity in both the original cohort and the validation cohort.

This clone has only a few counts. Its antigen remains undetermined. No base-level quality is on record; no much larger clone is a single base apart. Taken from the germline V gene, the CDR1 and CDR2 loops are SNHLY and FYNNEI. V is trimmed back by 7 bases and J by 4 bases, and the junction contains 3 bases that no gene match accounts for. Inclusive of the bounding cysteine and phenylalanine, the CDR3 is 13 residues long. Of the read, only the CDR3 DNA is kept; its 39 bases are in frame from base 1. The method behind the library was the immunoSEQ multiplex PCR assay. For the multiplex PCR, a mixture combining 60 forward primers for TCR Vbeta segments and 13 reverse primers for TCR Jbeta segments was used. Amplification of the CDR3 region of rearranged TCR beta genes was performed with a multiplex PCR assay on genomic DNA. The amplified TCR beta libraries were sequenced on the Illumina HiSeq System as 87-base-pair reads. For the original study's pipeline: A later analysis tallied around 80 million unique TCR beta chains across the roughly 610 repertoires, and around 10 million of those chains were shared by two or more donors. Raw reads were error-corrected and collapsed into unique sequences by a nearest-neighbor algorithm in which closely related sequences were merged to remove PCR and sequencing errors. Alignment of CDR3 sequences to IMGT reference sequences was used to assign V, D and J gene segments. For a sequence to be retained, a match of at least six nucleotides to both a V gene segment and a J gene segment was required. Rearrangements were classified as productive when the CDR3 lacked stop codons and remained in frame with V and J, and all other rearrangements were classified as non-productive. CDR3 was defined by IMGT convention, running from the second conserved V-encoded cysteine to the conserved J-encoded phenylalanine. The earlier analysis of about 620 of the donors excluded sequences that lacked an unambiguous match to a single V gene segment. In an earlier analysis of several hundred of the donors, a V segment was called functional when productive rearrangements were above 56.7%, and segregating when the standard deviation between donors exceeded 5%. A statistical classification framework was built to diagnose cytomegalovirus status from the catalog of TCR beta chain sequences. V and J gene assignment, in a later analysis, came from comparing TCR nucleotide sequences with IMGT/GENE-DB human TR gene sequences. The TCRdist pipeline was used in a later analysis to assign CDR3 sequences and most-parsimonious VDJ recombination scenarios. In a later analysis, every TCR beta chain was defined by the combination of its CDR3 amino acid sequence and its V-gene family, and reads without a unique V-gene family were dropped. As a way to deal with suspected cross-contamination and a sequencing artifact, a later analysis dropped 640 or so nucleotide sequences that were highly shared and had low generation probability. For each public chain, a later analysis derived a clonal expansion index from normalized ranks of inferred template counts within each repertoire. Generation probabilities in a later analysis came from a VDJ recombination model fitted to out-of-frame rearrangements, and those results were checked against IGoR. Hypergeometric tests were used in a later analysis to score TCR-TCR, TCR-HLA and TCR-CMV co-occurrence, with a repertoire-size bias correction applied to the TCR pairs. To estimate false discovery rates, a later analysis permuted the HLA or CMV assignments 20 times. In a later analysis, co-occurring TCRs were grouped using DBSCAN, and TCRdist sequence similarity was added for clustering within HLA-allele-positive subsets. Co-occurrence clustering excluded repertoires with fewer than 30,000 or more than 120,000 public chains, plus five with anomalous nucleotide sharing. TCRdb took this table from immuneACCESS and kept in-frame rearrangements with V and J called. Such tables lack part of the clones; where checked against another copy, unresolved V genes explain under half of the gap, and the rest is unexplained. Clone size and V and J calls were adopted from that table, with D and trimming inferred from the DNA. In this sample the table shows about 130,000 clones, around three quarters of which occur a single time. Over 2% of the sample lies in the top ten.

In total, 500 to 700 healthy bone marrow donors made up the cohort. At the time of sampling, every cohort member was nominally healthy, though immune exposures that went unrecorded were likely present. The donor was CMV seropositive and was included in the group of some 290 seropositive cohort members. Every donor gave a peripheral blood sample, and the peripheral blood mononuclear cells from that sample were used for TCR beta sequencing. Genomic DNA extraction from the blood cell samples was performed with the Qiagen DNeasy Blood Extraction Kit. This receptor was taken from a woman between 55 and 75 years old in good health and CMV-seropositive. Recombination joined TRBV2 with TRBJ1-5; 8 bases in the middle match TRBD1. The sequencing input was PBMCs. CDR3 sequence: CASIWDRNQPQHF. In nucleotides, the sequence is TGTGCCAGCATATGGGACAGGAATCAGCCCCAGCATTTT.